This T cell receptor (beta chain) was recovered during a study of blood T cell repertoires in COVID-19. Sequencing was performed with immunoSEQ multiplex PCR; in TCRdb, only in-frame clones are kept and a portion is missing. The data show 350,000 or so clones, with approximately 92% seen just once and 18% held by the top ten. Assignments of participants to cohorts depended upon their own reported clinical history. The trim removed 0 bases at V and 0 bases at J, leaving 3 bases unmatched. Germline CDR1 and CDR2: LGHNA and YNFKEQ. This CDR3 is 16 amino acids long. The specimen was PBMCs or T cells enriched from blood (not recorded which). This chain joins TRBV4-2 and TRBJ2-7; 9 nucleotides match TRBD1. The source of this sequence is a woman in her twenties or thirties who had recovered from COVID-19. The CDR3 protein is CASSQEGQGFSYEQYF. The CDR3 DNA reads TGTGCCAGCAGCCAAGAGGGACAGGGTTTCTCCTACGAGCAGTACTTC.